The next 31 T cell receptor beta chains were all read from a single sample in a study of Graves' ophthalmopathy and Graves' hyperthyroidism. TCR beta CDR3 amplification used RNA transcripts. The workflow started with a first-round RT-PCR run with HTBI primers and then moved on to a second-round multiplex PCR. Each CDR3 protein is one row after TCRdb ran MiXCR on the multiplex PCR reads. Of hundreds of thousands of distinct CDR3 sequences in the sample, approximately 40% were seen once. Sequencing was done on a sample of peripheral blood. Receptors were obtained from an adult man with Graves' ophthalmopathy.

Comment on this clonotype: The junction differs from germline at one of its ends, possibly a read error. The J gene is TRBJ2-5, the V gene TRBV5-1; 10 nucleotides align to TRBD2. Germline CDR1 is SGHRS and CDR2 is YFSETQ. The CDR3 is 17 amino acids. CDR3 DNA: TGCGCCAGCAAATTTACGGCTAGCGGGAGTCCCCAAGGGACCCAGTACTTC. The encoded protein is CASKFTASGSPQGTQYF.

The V call is TRBV25-1, the J call TRBJ2-2; possible D gene TRBD1, 6 bases. The CDR3 contains 14 residues. Germline V CDR1 and CDR2: MGHDK, SYGVNS. The ends were cut back, 7 bases at V and 1 base at J, with 10 bases in the middle. CDR3 sequence (DNA): TGTGCCAGCACCCTAGGGGGGAACACCGGGGAGCTGTTTTTT. Translated, it gives CASTLGGNTGELFF.

A note on this clonotype: It is likely a read error, because the conserved phenylalanine at the end of the CDR3 is missing. Here the CDR3 reads CASRSSGANVLTS. Here the CDR3 DNA reads TGTGCCAGCCGGAGCTCTGGGGCCAACGTCCTGACTTCC. This chain links TRBV9 with TRBJ2-6; no clear D gene. Trimming removed 7 bases at V and 0 bases at J, with 5 bases between. CDR1 is SGDLS and CDR2 is YYNGEE in the germline V gene. The CDR3 covers 13 residues.

The rearrangement uses TRBV7-9 and TRBJ2-2, with D perhaps matching TRBD2 (7 bases). CDR1 is SEHNR and CDR2 is FQNEAQ in the germline V gene (reference sequence). CDR3 length equals 17 residues. V lost 5 bases and J lost 4, with 20 bases in between. DNA of the CDR3: TGTGCCAGCAGCCCAAGGGGGGGGGGGCTTGGCACCGGGGAGCTGTTTTTT. Protein: CASSPRGGGLGTGELFF.

The chain combines TRBV10-3 with TRBJ1-5, with 7 bases fitting TRBD1. The CDR3 extends over 19 amino acids. Trimming removed 3 bases from V and 0 bases from J; junction bases left unmatched: 14. Germline CDR1 reads ENHRY; CDR2 reads SYGVKD. DNA for the CDR3: TGTGCCATCAGTGACCACAGGGGAGCTACGAGCTATAGCAATCAGCCCCAGCATTTT. Translating it yields CAISDHRGATSYSNQPQHF.

The J gene is TRBJ1-1, the V gene TRBV7-9; TRBD1 agrees at 8 bases. The V and J ends lost 8 bases and 0 bases, in that order; junction bases with no gene match: 11. The CDR3 extends over 16 amino acids. The germline V gene encodes CDR1 SEHNR and CDR2 FQNEAQ (reference sequence). The CDR3 protein is CASSNSDRGLNTEAFF. The CDR3 DNA follows: TGTGCCAGCTCGAATTCTGACAGGGGCCTGAACACTGAAGCTTTCTTT.

There are a few counts of this clonotype. This sequence joins TRBV7-2 and TRBJ2-7; D unclear. CDR3 length: 15 amino acids. Germline CDR1 and CDR2: SGHTA and FQGNSA. V was clipped by 5 bases and J by 0 bases, with 14 bases between them. This CDR3 reads CASSPFFSSSYEQYF. CDR3 DNA sequence: TGTGCCAGCAGCCCCTTTTTCAGCAGCTCCTACGAGCAGTACTTC.

The chain joins TRBV10-3 to TRBJ1-2; perhaps TRBD1 as D (5 bases). V lost 0 bases, J lost 5 bases, and 7 bases lay in between. Germline values: CDR1 ENHRY, CDR2 SYGVKD. The CDR3 sequence is 13 residues long. The CDR3 nucleotides are TGTGCCATCAGTGAGTCAGAGGGGTATGGCTACACCTTC. Translated, it gives CAISESEGYGYTF.

This clonotype occurred many times. This chain connects TRBV7-2 to TRBJ2-5, with 15 bases fitting TRBD2. V shed 4 bases and J 5 bases; nucleotides not matched to a gene: 2. This CDR3 has 15 residues. The germline CDR1 and CDR2 sequences are SGHTA and FQGNSA. Written as DNA, the CDR3 is TGTGCCAGCAGCTGGGGGACTAGCGGGAGGGAGACCCAGTACTTC. Protein: CASSWGTSGRETQYF.

The CDR3 bases are TGTGCCAGTAGTACCACCATTGGGGGGGCTCATCCTGAAGCTTTCTTT. It is translated as CASSTTIGGAHPEAFF. The chain uses TRBV19 and TRBJ1-1, with a weak D call TRBD1 (6 bases). CDR3 length: 16 residues. V dropped 4 bases and J dropped 6 bases, with 21 bases sitting between them. The germline V gene has CDR1 LNHDA and CDR2 SQIVND (reference sequence).

The J gene is TRBJ1-3, the V gene TRBV2; a possible D gene is TRBD1 (5 bases). Germline V gives CDR1 SNHLY, CDR2 FYNNEI. The CDR3 is made up of 15 amino acids. V lost 5 bases to trimming and J lost 4 bases, with 15 bases between them. The DNA for the CDR3 is TGTGCCAGCAGTTACCAGGAATGGGGGGGAAACACCATATATTTT. Its translation is CASSYQEWGGNTIYF.

The genes are TRBV25-1 and TRBJ2-2; maybe TRBD1 (6 bases). This CDR3 region has 16 residues. Germline V CDR1 and CDR2: MGHDK, SYGVNS. V was shortened by 2 bases and J by 0 bases, with 10 bases between the two germline ends. CDR3 amino acids: CASSELRTANTGELFF. CDR3 nucleotide sequence: TGTGCCAGCAGTGAACTGAGGACAGCGAACACCGGGGAGCTGTTTTTT.

This clonotype was counted ten times or more. The V and J genes are TRBV10-3 and TRBJ1-2, with D perhaps matching TRBD1 (6 bases). Germline V gene sequence: CDR1 ENHRY, CDR2 SYGVKD. CDR3 length: 15 residues. V lost 0 bases and J 0 bases, leaving 8 bases between the germline ends. CDR3 region: CAISESGGANYGYTF. The CDR3 coding sequence is TGTGCCATCAGTGAGTCGGGGGGCGCTAACTATGGCTACACCTTC.

For this clonotype: The germline gene is not matched at one end of the junction; a read error may be the cause. The V and J genes are TRBV7-7 and TRBJ2-5; 10 bases agree with TRBD1. In germline, CDR1 is SSHAT, CDR2 FNYEAQ (reference sequence). The CDR3 is 15 amino acids. The CDR3 nucleotides read TGTGCCAGCAGCCGGGACAGGGGAAACCAAGAGACCCAGCACTTC. Amino acids: CASSRDRGNQETQHF.

This clonotype has more than one count but fewer than ten. The rearrangement uses TRBV19 and TRBJ1-1, with TRBD1 matching over 10 bases. This CDR3 has 16 amino acids. Unmatched junction bases numbered 8, after V lost 5 bases and J lost 2 bases. Germline CDR1 is LNHDA and CDR2 is SQIVND (reference sequence). The CDR3 nucleotides read TGTGCCAGTAGTGTCCGGACAGGGGGAGCAAACACTGAAGCTTTCTTT. Its translation is CASSVRTGGANTEAFF.

CDR3 sequence: CASRWDYTGELFF. CDR3 sequence (DNA): TGCGCCAGCAGGTGGGACTACACCGGGGAGCTGTTTTTT. The chain carries TRBV5-1 and TRBJ2-2; possibly TRBD2 for D (6 bases). This CDR3 has 13 residues. V gave up 5 bases and J gave up 3 bases, with 8 bases separating them. Germline lookup yields CDR1 SGHRS and CDR2 YFSETQ.

The rearrangement joins TRBV20-1 to TRBJ2-7; 7 nucleotides align to TRBD2. The CDR3 sequence is 14 residues long. The V and J ends lost 2 bases and 4 bases, in that order; junction bases with no gene match: 8. Germline-derived CDR1 and CDR2 are DFQATT and SNEGSKA (reference sequence). The chain's CDR3 is CSARSREERYEQYF. In DNA form, the CDR3 reads TGCAGTGCTAGAAGTCGGGAGGAGAGATACGAGCAGTACTTC.

This rearrangement joins TRBV5-8 to TRBJ2-7; 7 nucleotides align to TRBD1. CDR3 size: 13 residues. V dropped 1 base and J dropped 6; count of bases not matched to a gene: 4. CDR1 is SGHTS and CDR2 is YDEGEE in the germline V gene. The DNA for the CDR3 is TGTGCCAGCAGCTTGCGAAGGGGGCCCGAGCAGTACTTC. Translated, it gives CASSLRRGPEQYF.

The chain employs TRBV12-1 and TRBJ1-2; the D segment call TRBD1 is taken from the table without a DNA check. TRBV12-1 is tagged as a pseudogene. The CDR3 length is 14 residues. The DNA for the CDR3 is TGTGCCAGCAGCTATGACAGGCCCCCGTATGGCTACACCTTC. Protein product: CASSYDRPPYGYTF.

This chain connects TRBV6-1 to TRBJ2-2; TRBD1 matches at 8 bases. J was trimmed by 6 bases and V by 11 bases; bases with no gene match: 8. The germline V gene has CDR1 MNHNS and CDR2 SASEGT. CDR3 length: 13 amino acids. CDR3 DNA sequence: TGTGCCGCCAGGACAGGGCTTTCCGGGGAGCTGTTTTTT. This gives the protein CAARTGLSGELFF.

The V call is TRBV7-9, the J call TRBJ1-4, with 7 positions matching TRBD1. Germline V lookup: CDR1 SEHNR, CDR2 FQNEAQ (reference sequence). The CDR3 totals 14 residues. The ends lost 5 bases at V and 7 bases at J; junction bases unmatched: 7. As DNA, the CDR3 is TGTGCCAGCAGCCCACAGGGACAGTTTGAAAAACTGTTTTTT. Its translation is CASSPQGQFEKLFF.

The chain couples TRBV12-3 or TRBV12-4 to TRBJ1-4, with 11 bases aligning to TRBD1. The V and J ends lost 4 bases and 8 bases, in that order; junction bases with no gene match: 3. There are 14 residues in the CDR3. The CDR3 here is CASSYGTGGEKLFF. The CDR3 DNA reads TGTGCCAGCAGTTACGGGACAGGGGGAGAAAAACTGTTTTTT.

The genes are TRBV7-6 and TRBJ2-7; 8 bases are a match to TRBD1. Losses at the gene ends were 4 bases for V and 2 bases for J; bases not matched to a gene: 7. Germline CDR1 reads SGHVS; CDR2 reads FNYEAQ. The length of the CDR3 is 15 residues. The CDR3 spells CASSYNTGGTYEQYF. The CDR3 region has the DNA TGTGCCAGCAGCTACAACACAGGGGGTACCTACGAGCAGTACTTC.

The chain is built from TRBV25-1 and TRBJ2-2, with 8 bases lining up with TRBD1. The V gene end was trimmed by 8 bases and the J gene end by 7 bases; junction bases not matched to a gene: 3. The CDR3 extends over 12 amino acids. Germline CDR1 is MGHDK and CDR2 is SYGVNS. The CDR3 bases are TGTGCCAGCGATACAGGGGGCGGGGAGCTGTTTTTT. Its protein is CASDTGGGELFF.

The chain uses TRBV29-1 and TRBJ2-7, with 8 positions matching TRBD1. Trimming at V came to 7 bases and at J to 2 bases, leaving 7 bases not matched to a gene. There are 13 residues in the CDR3. Per germline, CDR1 SQVTM and CDR2 ANQGSEA. CDR3 nucleotide sequence: TGCAGCGCAGCCGGACAGGGACCCTACGAGCAGTACTTC. Translating it yields CSAAGQGPYEQYF.

This clonotype was recorded a few times. This chain links TRBV6-6 with TRBJ1-4; 7 bases are shared with TRBD1. Germline values: CDR1 MNHNY, CDR2 SVGAGI (reference sequence). The CDR3 contains 15 residues. Unmatched junction bases numbered 13, after V lost 4 bases and J lost 11 bases. The CDR3 DNA is TGTGCCAGCAGTTGGGGACAGCTTGCTAATGGGAAACTGTTTTTT. Protein product: CASSWGQLANGKLFF.

As for this clonotype: The junction departs from germline at one end; a sequencing error may be responsible. CDR3 nucleotides: TGCAGTGCAAGAGTAGGGGGAATAAACTATGGCTACACCTTC. Translated: CSARVGGINYGYTF. The rearrangement links TRBV20-1 to TRBJ1-2; maybe TRBD1 (6 bases). CDR1 is DFQATT and CDR2 is SNEGSKA in the germline V gene (reference sequence). CDR3 length equals 14 residues.

The chain combines TRBV25-1 with TRBJ2-2, with a weak D call TRBD1 (5 bases). This CDR3 is built from 14 residues. The germline gives CDR1 MGHDK, CDR2 SYGVNS. The CDR3 region is CARDSGQNTGELFF. CDR3 DNA: TGTGCTAGAGATTCAGGGCAAAACACCGGGGAGCTGTTTTTT.

The chain carries TRBV15 and TRBJ2-7; D might be TRBD1 (5 bases). Germline CDR1 is LNHNV and CDR2 is YYDKDF (reference sequence). The CDR3 extends over 14 amino acids. The germline V and J ends were trimmed by 4 bases and 3 bases, with 13 bases remaining between them. The DNA of the CDR3 is TGTGCCACCAGCACTGACAGCGAGGACTACGAGCAGTACTTC. This codes for CATSTDSEDYEQYF. Filled out from reference TRBV15 and TRBJ2-7, the complete variable domain reads DAMVIQNPRYQVTQFGKPVTLSCSQTLNHNVMYWYQQKSSQAPKLLFHYYDKDFNNEADTPDNFQSRRPNTSFCFLDIRSPGLGDTAMYLCATSTDSEDYEQYFGPGTRLTVT.

Only a few counts were recorded for this clonotype. The rearrangement joins TRBV27 to TRBJ1-2, with 7 bases identical to TRBD1. Looked up from germline, CDR1 is MNHEY and CDR2 is SMNVEV (reference sequence). V lost 3 bases to trimming and J lost 4 bases; unmatched junction nucleotides: 5. The CDR3 has 14 amino acids. CDR3 sequence: CASSFDRDGYGYTF. The CDR3 DNA sequence: TGTGCCAGCAGTTTCGACAGGGACGGCTATGGCTACACCTTC.

V usage is TRBV7-8 and J usage is TRBJ2-5, with 12 bases identical to TRBD2. CDR1 SGHVS and CDR2 FQNEAQ come from the germline V gene. The CDR3 runs 16 residues. The V segment lost 6 bases and the J segment 1 base; nucleotides outside the gene matches: 6. Here the CDR3 reads CASRPTSGRIQETQYF. In nucleotides, the CDR3 is TGTGCCAGCAGGCCCACTAGCGGGAGGATCCAAGAGACCCAGTACTTC.